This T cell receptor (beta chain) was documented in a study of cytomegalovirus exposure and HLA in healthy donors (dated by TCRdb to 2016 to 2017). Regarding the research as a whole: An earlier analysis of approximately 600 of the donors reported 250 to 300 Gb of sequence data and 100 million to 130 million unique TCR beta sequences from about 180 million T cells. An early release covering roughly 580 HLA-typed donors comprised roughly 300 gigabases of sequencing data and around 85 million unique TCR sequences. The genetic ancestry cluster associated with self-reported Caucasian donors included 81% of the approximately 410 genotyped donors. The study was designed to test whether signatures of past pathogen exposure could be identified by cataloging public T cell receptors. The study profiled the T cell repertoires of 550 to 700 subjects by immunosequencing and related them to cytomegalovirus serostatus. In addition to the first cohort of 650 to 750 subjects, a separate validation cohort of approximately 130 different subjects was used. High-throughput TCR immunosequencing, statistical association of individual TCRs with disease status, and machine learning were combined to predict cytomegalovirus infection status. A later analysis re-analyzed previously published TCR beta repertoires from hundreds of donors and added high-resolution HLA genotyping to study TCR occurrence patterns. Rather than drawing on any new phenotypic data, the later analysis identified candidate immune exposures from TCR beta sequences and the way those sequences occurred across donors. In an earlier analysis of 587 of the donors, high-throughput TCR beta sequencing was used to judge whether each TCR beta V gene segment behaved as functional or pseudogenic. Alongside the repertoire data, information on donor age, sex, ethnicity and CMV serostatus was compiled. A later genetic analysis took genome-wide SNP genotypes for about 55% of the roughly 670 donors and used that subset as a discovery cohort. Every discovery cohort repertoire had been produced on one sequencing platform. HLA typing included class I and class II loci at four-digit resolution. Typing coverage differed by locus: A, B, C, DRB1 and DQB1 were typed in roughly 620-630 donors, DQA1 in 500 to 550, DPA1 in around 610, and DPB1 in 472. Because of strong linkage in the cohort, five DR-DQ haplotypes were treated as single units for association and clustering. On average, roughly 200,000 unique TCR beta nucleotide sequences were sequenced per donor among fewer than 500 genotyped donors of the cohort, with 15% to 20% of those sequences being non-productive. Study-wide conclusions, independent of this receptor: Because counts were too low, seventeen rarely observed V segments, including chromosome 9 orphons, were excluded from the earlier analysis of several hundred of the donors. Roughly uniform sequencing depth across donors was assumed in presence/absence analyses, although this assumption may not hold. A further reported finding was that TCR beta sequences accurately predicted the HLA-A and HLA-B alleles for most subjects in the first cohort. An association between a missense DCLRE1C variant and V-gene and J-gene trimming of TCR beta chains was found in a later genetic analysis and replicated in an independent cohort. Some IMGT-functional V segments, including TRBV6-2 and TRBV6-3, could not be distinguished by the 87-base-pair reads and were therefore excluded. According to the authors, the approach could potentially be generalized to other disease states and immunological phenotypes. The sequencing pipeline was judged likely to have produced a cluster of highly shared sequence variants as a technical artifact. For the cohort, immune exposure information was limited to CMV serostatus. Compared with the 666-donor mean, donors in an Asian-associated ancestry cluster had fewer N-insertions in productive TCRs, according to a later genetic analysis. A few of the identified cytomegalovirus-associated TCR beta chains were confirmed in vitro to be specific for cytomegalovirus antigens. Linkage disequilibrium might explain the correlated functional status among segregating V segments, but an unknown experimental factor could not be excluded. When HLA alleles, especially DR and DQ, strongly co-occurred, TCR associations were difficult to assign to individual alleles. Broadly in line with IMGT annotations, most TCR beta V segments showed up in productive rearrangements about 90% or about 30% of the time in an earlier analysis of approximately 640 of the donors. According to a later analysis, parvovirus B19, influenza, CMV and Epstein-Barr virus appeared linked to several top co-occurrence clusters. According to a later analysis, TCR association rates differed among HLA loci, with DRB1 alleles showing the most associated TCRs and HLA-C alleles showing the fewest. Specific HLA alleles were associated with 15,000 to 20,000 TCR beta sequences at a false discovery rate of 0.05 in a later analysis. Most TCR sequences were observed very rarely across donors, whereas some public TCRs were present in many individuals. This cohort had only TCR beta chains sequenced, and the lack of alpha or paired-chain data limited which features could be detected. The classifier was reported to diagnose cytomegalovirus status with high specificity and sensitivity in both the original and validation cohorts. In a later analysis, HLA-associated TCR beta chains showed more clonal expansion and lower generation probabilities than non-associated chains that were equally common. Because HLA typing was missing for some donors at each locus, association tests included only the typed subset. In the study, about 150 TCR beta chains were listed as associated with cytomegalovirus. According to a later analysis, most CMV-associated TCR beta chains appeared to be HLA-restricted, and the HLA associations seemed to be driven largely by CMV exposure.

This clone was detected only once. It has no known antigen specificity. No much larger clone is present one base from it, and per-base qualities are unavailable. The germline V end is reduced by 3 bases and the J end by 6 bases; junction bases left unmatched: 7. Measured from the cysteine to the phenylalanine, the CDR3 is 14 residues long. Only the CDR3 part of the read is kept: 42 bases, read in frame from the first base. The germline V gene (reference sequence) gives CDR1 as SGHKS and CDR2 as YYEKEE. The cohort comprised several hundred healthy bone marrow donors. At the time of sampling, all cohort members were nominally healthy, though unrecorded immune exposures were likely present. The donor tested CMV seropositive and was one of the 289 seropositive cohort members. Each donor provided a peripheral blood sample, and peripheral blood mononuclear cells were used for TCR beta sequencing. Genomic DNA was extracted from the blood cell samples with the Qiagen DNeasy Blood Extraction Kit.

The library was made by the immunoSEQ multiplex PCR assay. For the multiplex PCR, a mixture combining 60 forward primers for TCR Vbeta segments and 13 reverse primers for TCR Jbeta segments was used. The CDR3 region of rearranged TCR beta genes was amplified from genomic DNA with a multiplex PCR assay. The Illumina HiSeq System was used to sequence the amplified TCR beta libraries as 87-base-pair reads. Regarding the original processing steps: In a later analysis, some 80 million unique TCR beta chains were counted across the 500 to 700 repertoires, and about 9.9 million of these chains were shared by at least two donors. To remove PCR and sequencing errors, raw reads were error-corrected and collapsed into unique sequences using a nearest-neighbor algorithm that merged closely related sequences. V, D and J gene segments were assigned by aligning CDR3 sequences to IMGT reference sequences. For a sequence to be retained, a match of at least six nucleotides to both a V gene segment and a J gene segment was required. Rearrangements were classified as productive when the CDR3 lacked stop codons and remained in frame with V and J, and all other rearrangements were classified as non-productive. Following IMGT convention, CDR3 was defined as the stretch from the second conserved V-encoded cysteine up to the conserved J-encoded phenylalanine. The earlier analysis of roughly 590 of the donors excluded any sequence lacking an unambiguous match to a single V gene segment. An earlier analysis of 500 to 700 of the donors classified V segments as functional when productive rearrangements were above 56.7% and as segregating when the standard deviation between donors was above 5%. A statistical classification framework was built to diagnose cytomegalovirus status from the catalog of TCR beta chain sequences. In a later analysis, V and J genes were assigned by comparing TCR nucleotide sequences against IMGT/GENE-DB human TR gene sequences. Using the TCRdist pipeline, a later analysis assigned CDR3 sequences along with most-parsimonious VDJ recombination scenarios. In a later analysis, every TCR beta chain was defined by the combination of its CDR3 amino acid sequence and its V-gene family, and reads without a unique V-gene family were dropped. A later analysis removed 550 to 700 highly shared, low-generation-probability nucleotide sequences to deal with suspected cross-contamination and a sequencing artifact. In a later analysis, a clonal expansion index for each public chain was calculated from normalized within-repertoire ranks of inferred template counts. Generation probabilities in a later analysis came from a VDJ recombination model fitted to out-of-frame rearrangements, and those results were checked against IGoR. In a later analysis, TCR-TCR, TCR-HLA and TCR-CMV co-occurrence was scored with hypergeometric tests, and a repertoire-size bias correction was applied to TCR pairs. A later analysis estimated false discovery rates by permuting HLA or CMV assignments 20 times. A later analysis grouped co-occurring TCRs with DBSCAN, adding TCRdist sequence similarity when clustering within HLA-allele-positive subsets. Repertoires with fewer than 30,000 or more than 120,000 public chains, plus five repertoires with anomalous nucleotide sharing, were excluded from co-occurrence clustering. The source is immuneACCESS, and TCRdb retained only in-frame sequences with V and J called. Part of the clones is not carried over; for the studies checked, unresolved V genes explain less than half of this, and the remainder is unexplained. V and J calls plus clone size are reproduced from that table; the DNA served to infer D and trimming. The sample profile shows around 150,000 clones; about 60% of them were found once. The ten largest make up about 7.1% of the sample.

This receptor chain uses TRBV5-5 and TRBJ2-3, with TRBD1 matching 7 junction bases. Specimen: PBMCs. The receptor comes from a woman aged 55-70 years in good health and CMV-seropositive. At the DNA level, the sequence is TGTGCCAGCAGCTCGGCAGGGGGAACTGATACGCAGTATTTT. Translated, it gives CASSSAGGTDTQYF.